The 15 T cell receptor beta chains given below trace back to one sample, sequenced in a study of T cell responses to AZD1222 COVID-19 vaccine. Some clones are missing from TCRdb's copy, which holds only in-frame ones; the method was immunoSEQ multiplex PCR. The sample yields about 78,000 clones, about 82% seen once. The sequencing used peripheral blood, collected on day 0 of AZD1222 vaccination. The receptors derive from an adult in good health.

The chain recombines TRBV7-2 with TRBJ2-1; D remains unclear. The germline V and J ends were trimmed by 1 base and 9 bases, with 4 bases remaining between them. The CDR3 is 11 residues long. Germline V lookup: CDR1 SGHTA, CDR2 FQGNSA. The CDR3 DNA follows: TGTGCCAGCAGCTTAGGATCTGAGCAGTTCTTC. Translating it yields CASSLGSEQFF.

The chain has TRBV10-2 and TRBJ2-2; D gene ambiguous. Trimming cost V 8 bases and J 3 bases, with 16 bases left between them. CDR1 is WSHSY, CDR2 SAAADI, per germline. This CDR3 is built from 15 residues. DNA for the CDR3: TGCGCCAGCCTAGAAGGGTCAACGGACACCGGGGAGCTGTTTTTT. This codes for CASLEGSTDTGELFF.

The CDR3 region is CAWGDRGALHF. The CDR3 nucleotides read TGTGCCTGGGGGGACAGGGGTGCCCTCCACTTT. The chain carries TRBV30 and TRBJ1-6; 10 bases fit TRBD1. Germline V gene sequence: CDR1 GTSNPN, CDR2 SVGIG (reference sequence). This CDR3 has 11 amino acids. V was pared by 5 bases and J by 14 bases, with 3 bases of the junction left unmatched. The full variable domain, completed using reference TRBV30 and TRBJ1-6, is SQTIHQWPATLVQPVGSPLSLECTVEGTSNPNLYWYRQAAGRGLQLLFYSVGIGQISSEVPQNLSASRPQDRQFILSSKKLLLSDSGFYLCAWGDRGALHFGNGTRLTVT.

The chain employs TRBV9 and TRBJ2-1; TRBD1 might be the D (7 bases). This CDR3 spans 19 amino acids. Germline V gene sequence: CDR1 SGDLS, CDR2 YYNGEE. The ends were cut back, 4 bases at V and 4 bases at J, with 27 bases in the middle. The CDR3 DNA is TGTGCCAGCAGCCCCACAGGGGAGGTATCGGACTACCTATACAATGAGCAGTTCTTC. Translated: CASSPTGEVSDYLYNEQFF. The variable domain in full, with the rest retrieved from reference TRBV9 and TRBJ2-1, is DSGVTQTPKHLITATGQRVTLRCSPRSGDLSVYWYQQSLDQGLQFLIQYYNGEERAKGNILERFSAQQFPDLHSELNLSSLELGDSALYFCASSPTGEVSDYLYNEQFFGPGTRLTVL.

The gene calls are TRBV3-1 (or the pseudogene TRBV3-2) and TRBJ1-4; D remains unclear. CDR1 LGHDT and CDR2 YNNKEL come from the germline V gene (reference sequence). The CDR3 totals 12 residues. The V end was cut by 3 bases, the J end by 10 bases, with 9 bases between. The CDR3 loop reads CASSHRGRKLFF. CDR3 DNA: TGTGCCAGCAGCCACCGGGGTAGAAAACTGTTTTTT.

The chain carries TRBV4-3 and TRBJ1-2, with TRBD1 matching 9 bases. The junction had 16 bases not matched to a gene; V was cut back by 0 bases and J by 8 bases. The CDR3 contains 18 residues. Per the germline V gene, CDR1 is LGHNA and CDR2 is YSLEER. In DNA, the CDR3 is TGCGCCAGCAGCCAAGATCTTGTAACAGGGGGCGATCGCTTAGGCTACACCTTC. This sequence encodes CASSQDLVTGGDRLGYTF.

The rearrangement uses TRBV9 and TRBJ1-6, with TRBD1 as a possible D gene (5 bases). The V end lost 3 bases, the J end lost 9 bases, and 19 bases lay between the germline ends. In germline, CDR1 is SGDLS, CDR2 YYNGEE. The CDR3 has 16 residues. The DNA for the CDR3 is TGTGCCAGCAGCGCGCAACGGGGGATATCTGTTTCACCCCTCCACTTT. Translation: CASSAQRGISVSPLHF.

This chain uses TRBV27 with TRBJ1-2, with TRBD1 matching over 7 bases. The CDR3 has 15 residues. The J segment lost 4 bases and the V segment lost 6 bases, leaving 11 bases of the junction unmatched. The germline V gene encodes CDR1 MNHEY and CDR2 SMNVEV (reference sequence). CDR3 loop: CASSTHRGLLYGYTF. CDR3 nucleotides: TGTGCCAGCAGCACACACAGGGGCCTACTCTATGGCTACACCTTC.

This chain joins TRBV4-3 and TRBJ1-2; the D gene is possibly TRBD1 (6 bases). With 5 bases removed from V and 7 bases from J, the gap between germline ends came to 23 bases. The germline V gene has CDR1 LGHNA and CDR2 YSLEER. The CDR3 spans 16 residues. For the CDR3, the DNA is TGCGCCAGCAGCTGGGGGGACGGGGTTTCACAGGGTGGCTACACCTTC. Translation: CASSWGDGVSQGGYTF.

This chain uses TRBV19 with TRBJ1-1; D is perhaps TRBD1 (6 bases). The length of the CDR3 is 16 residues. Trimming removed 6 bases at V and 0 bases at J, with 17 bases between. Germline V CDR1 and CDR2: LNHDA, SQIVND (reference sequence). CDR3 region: CASRRRTETMNTEAFF. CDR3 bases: TGTGCCAGTAGGCGCAGGACAGAGACTATGAACACTGAAGCTTTCTTT. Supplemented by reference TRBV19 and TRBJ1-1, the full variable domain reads DGGITQSPKYLFRKEGQNVTLSCEQNLNHDAMYWYRQDPGQGLRLIYYSQIVNDFQKGDIAEGYSVSREKKESFPLTVTSAQKNPTAFYLCASRRRTETMNTEAFFGQGTRLTVV.

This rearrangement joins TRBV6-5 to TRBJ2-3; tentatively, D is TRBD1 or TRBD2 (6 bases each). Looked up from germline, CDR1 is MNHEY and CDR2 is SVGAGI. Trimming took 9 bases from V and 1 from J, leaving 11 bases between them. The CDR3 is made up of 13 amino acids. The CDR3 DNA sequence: TGTGCCAGTACTAGGGGGGGCACAGATACGCAGTATTTT. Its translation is CASTRGGTDTQYF.

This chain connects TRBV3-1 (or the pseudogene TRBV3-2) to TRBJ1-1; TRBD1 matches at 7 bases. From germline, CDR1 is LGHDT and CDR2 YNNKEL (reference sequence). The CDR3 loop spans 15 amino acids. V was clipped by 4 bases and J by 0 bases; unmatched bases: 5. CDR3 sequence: CASSPVRGLNTEAFF. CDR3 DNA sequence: TGTGCCAGCAGCCCAGTAAGGGGGCTGAACACTGAAGCTTTCTTT.

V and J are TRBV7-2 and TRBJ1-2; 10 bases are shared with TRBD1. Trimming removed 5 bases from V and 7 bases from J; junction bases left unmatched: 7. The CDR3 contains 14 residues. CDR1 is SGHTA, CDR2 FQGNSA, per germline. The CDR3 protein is CASSRRQGALGYTF. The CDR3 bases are TGTGCCAGCAGCCGTCGACAGGGGGCGCTTGGCTACACCTTC.

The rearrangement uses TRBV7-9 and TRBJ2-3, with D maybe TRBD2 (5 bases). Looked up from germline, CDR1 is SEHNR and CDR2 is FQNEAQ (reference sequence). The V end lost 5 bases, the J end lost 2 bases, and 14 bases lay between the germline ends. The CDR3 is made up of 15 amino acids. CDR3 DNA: TGTGCCAGCAGCCCCCGTCCCGGGGTCACAGATACGCAGTATTTT. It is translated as CASSPRPGVTDTQYF.

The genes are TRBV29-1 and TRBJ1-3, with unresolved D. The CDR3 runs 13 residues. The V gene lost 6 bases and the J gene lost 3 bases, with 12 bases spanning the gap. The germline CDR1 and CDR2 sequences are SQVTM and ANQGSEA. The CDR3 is CSVGPENGNTIYF. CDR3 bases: TGCAGCGTCGGACCCGAAAATGGAAACACCATATATTTT.